The entry below describes one T cell receptor (beta chain). Its target is not known. Only in-frame clones appear in the TCRdb table, and some are missing; sequencing was by immunoSEQ multiplex PCR. The repertoire holds 65,000 to 85,000 clones, around 77% seen once, with about 15% in the top ten. The sample comes from a study of radiotherapy plus CTLA-4 blockade in lung cancer. Study background: Objective responses were documented in approximately 18% of patients, with disease control in about 28%.

Whole-study results and caveats: Radiotherapy was combined with ipilimumab, and tumor-derived TCR clones then expanded in blood.

CTLA-4 blockade using ipilimumab, together with focal radiation, was received by patients with chemo-refractory metastatic non-small-cell lung cancer. The CDR3 is made up of 12 amino acids. From germline, CDR1 is SNHLY and CDR2 FYNNEI. Trimming cost V 6 bases and J 1 base, with 6 bases left between them. This sample comprised peripheral blood, obtained from a patient treated with radiotherapy plus ipilimumab. The chain links TRBV2 to TRBJ1-1, with D uncertain. The TCR was taken from a human donor with non-small cell lung cancer whose response to radiotherapy plus ipilimumab could not be evaluated. Some clones in this sample may be carry-over from other donors' samples. CDR3 coding DNA: TGTGCCAGCAGCTACAGGAACACTGAAGCTTTCTTT. Protein: CASSYRNTEAFF.